The 26 T cell receptor beta chains below come from one sample, sequenced in a study of spatial heterogeneity in lung cancer. TCRdb reanalysed the 5' RACE reads using MiXCR and keeps one entry per CDR3 protein. The sample records tens of thousands of distinct CDR3 sequences, roughly 12% being singletons. Time point denoted: sample taken at primary tumor resection. Whole RNA, which was extracted from tumor, nontumor lung tissue or frozen PBMC, was sequenced without any cell sorting. The sequencing here drew on PBMCs, taken at surgery. The source is a male donor with early-stage non-small cell lung cancer.

The table lists this clonotype with many counts. The rearrangement joins TRBV9 to TRBJ2-5; D is uncertain. The V gene lost 0 bases and the J gene lost 0 bases, with 6 bases spanning the gap. The CDR3 contains 14 residues. Germline CDR1 SGDLS, CDR2 YYNGEE. The CDR3 nucleotides are TGTGCCAGCAGCGTAGAGTCCCACCAAGAGACCCAGTACTTC. It translates to CASSVESHQETQYF.

Ten or more counts support this clonotype. This sequence joins TRBV28 and TRBJ2-7, with 14 bases aligning to TRBD2. Germline assignment: CDR1 MDHEN and CDR2 SYDVKM. The length of the CDR3 is 17 residues. With V trimmed by 4 bases and J by 4 bases, 9 bases remained unmatched. The CDR3 sequence is CASSSPGTSGGTYEQYF. CDR3 in DNA: TGTGCCAGCAGTTCCCCCGGGACTAGCGGGGGAACGTACGAGCAGTACTTC.

In this sample, this clonotype turned up many times. This sequence joins TRBV7-2 and TRBJ1-2, with TRBD1 identical over 7 bases. This CDR3 contains 13 residues. V dropped 2 bases and J dropped 6; count of bases not matched to a gene: 3. CDR1 is SGHTA, CDR2 FQGNSA, per germline. The CDR3 protein is CASSLITGDGYTF. DNA for the CDR3: TGTGCCAGCAGCTTAATAACAGGGGATGGCTACACCTTC.

The V and J genes are TRBV14 and TRBJ2-7; D call uncertain. V was cut by 0 bases and J by 6 bases, with 15 bases left in between. This CDR3 comprises 15 residues. CDR1 and CDR2 from the germline V gene are SGHDN and FVKESK. Here the CDR3 DNA reads TGTGCCAGCAGCCAAGAGGTCGGTTTGCTAAGCGAGCAGTACTTC. It codes for CASSQEVGLLSEQYF.

The chain has TRBV7-9 and TRBJ2-6; D is ambiguous. V shed 1 base and J shed 0 bases, with 4 bases lying between them. Germline CDR1 and CDR2: SEHNR and FQNEAQ (reference sequence). This CDR3 has 15 residues. The CDR3 DNA sequence: TGTGCCAGCAGCTTAGGACACTCTGGGGCCAACGTCCTGACTTTC. Amino acids: CASSLGHSGANVLTF.

At least ten counts were recorded for this clonotype. V and J are TRBV9 and TRBJ1-2; maybe TRBD1 (5 bases). The CDR3 extends over 14 amino acids. Germline CDR1 and CDR2: SGDLS and YYNGEE. The V end lost 0 bases, the J end lost 4 bases, and 10 bases lay between the germline ends. CDR3 in amino acids: CASSVAGRAYGYTF. CDR3 bases: TGTGCCAGCAGCGTAGCCGGCAGGGCCTATGGCTACACCTTC.

This clonotype appeared many times. This rearrangement joins TRBV7-2 to TRBJ1-5; D is possibly TRBD1 (6 bases). From germline, CDR1 is SGHTA and CDR2 FQGNSA. This CDR3 is 15 amino acids long. Between the trimmed V and J ends, which lost 1 base and 4 bases, there was a span of 11 bases. The CDR3 bases are TGTGCCAGCAGCTTAGGGCAGGGGAGAAATCAGCCCCAGCATTTT. Translation: CASSLGQGRNQPQHF. The variable domain in full, completed from reference TRBV7-2 and TRBJ1-5, reads GAGVSQSPSNKVTEKGKDVELRCDPISGHTALYWYRQSLGQGLEFLIYFQGNSAPDKSGLPSDRFSAERTGGSVSTLTIQRTQQEDSAVYLCASSLGQGRNQPQHFGDGTRLSIL.

There are many counts of this clonotype. V and J are TRBV4-3 and TRBJ1-2; D might be TRBD1 (5 bases). CDR1 and CDR2 from the germline V gene are LGHNA and YSLEER. CDR3 length equals 14 residues. V was cut by 6 bases and J by 1 base, with 12 bases left in between. This chain's CDR3 is CASRHTGDNYGYTF. In nucleotides, the CDR3 is TGCGCCAGCAGACATACAGGAGATAACTATGGCTACACCTTC.

The V gene is TRBV11-2, the J gene TRBJ2-3; 11 nucleotides agree with TRBD2. V was clipped by 2 bases and J by 2 bases; unmatched bases: 3. The germline V gene has CDR1 SGHAT and CDR2 FQNNGV. The CDR3 has 16 residues. The CDR3 sequence: CASSLLLAGDTDTQYF. The CDR3 bases are TGTGCCAGCAGCTTATTACTAGCGGGGGACACAGATACGCAGTATTTT.

The rearrangement joins TRBV15 to TRBJ1-4; D may be TRBD1 (6 bases). The CDR3 runs 16 residues. V lost 1 base to trimming and J lost 2 bases, with 11 bases between them. Germline CDR1 is LNHNV and CDR2 is YYDKDF (reference sequence). This CDR3 is CATSRGLQGTNEKLFF. The DNA of the CDR3 is TGTGCCACCAGCAGAGGTCTACAGGGCACTAATGAAAAACTGTTTTTT.

This clonotype has only a few counts. This chain uses TRBV29-1 with TRBJ2-7; TRBD2 matches at 13 bases. The junction had 6 bases not matched to a gene; V was cut back by 8 bases and J by 5 bases. Germline lookup yields CDR1 SQVTM and CDR2 ANQGSEA. CDR3 length equals 13 residues. The CDR3 DNA is TGCAGCCACAGGACTAGCGGGAGCCACGAGCAGTACTTC. Its translation: CSHRTSGSHEQYF.

The rearrangement uses TRBV5-1 and TRBJ1-6; 10 bases line up with TRBD1. With V trimmed by 4 bases and J by 7 bases, 2 bases remained unmatched. Germline loops: CDR1 SGHRS, CDR2 YFSETQ. The CDR3 is made up of 14 amino acids. The CDR3 sequence: CASSVDRGNSPLHF. CDR3 nucleotide sequence: TGCGCCAGCAGCGTGGACAGGGGGAATTCACCCCTCCACTTT.

CDR3 bases: TGCAGCGTTGAAGATCAAGGGGAGGACATTCAGTACTTC. Protein product: CSVEDQGEDIQYF. The chain is built from TRBV29-1 and TRBJ2-4, with D perhaps TRBD2 (6 bases). The V and J ends lost 0 bases and 8 bases respectively, with 11 bases between them. Germline CDR1 and CDR2: SQVTM and ANQGSEA. This CDR3 region has 13 residues. Looking up the rest from reference TRBV29-1 and TRBJ2-4 gives the full variable domain: SAVISQKPSRDICQRGTSLTIQCQVDSQVTMMFWYRQQPGQSLTLIATANQGSEATYESGFVIDKFPISRPNLTFSTLTVSNMSPEDSSIYLCSVEDQGEDIQYFGAGTRLSVL.

CDR3 nucleotides: TGTGCCAGCAGTGACCCAGGGGCCCCCACGACCGATACGCAGTATTTT. Translated: CASSDPGAPTTDTQYF. The chain links TRBV12-3 or TRBV12-4 to TRBJ2-3; the D gene is possibly TRBD1 (6 bases). The CDR3 loop spans 16 amino acids. V lost 5 bases and J 6 bases, leaving 21 bases between the germline ends.

This clonotype was picked up many times. The chain carries TRBV11-2 and TRBJ2-5; a weak D match, TRBD2 (5 bases). The CDR3 covers 14 residues. Germline CDR1 is SGHAT and CDR2 is FQNNGV. V lost 4 bases, J lost 3 bases, and 12 bases lay in between. The CDR3: CASSSVPGKETQYF. CDR3 sequence (DNA): TGTGCCAGCAGCTCAGTACCCGGGAAAGAGACCCAGTACTTC.

The genes are TRBV24-1 and TRBJ2-1; the D gene is possibly TRBD2 (6 bases). Germline V CDR1 and CDR2: KGHDR, SFDVKD. V was pared by 0 bases and J by 8 bases, with 16 bases between. The CDR3 totals 16 residues. CDR3 nucleotides: TGTGCCACCAGTGATTTGGCGGGACCAATCAGGCATGAGCAGTTCTTC. It specifies CATSDLAGPIRHEQFF.

This clonotype was seen a handful of times. The V call is TRBV4-3, the J call TRBJ2-7; D gene unclear. Germline V lookup: CDR1 LGHNA, CDR2 YSLEER. The CDR3 has 14 amino acids. Trimming cost V 0 bases and J 3 bases, with 9 bases left between them. CDR3 protein: CASSQDYTVYEQYF. The CDR3 nucleotides are TGCGCCAGCAGCCAAGATTACACCGTCTACGAGCAGTACTTC.

This sequence joins TRBV12-3 or TRBV12-4 and TRBJ2-7; D is undetermined. V was shortened by 7 bases and J by 7 bases, with 14 bases between the two germline ends. The CDR3 covers 12 residues. The CDR3 DNA is TGTGCCAGCACTTTGACATTCCGGGAGCAGTACTTC. Translated: CASTLTFREQYF.

Written as DNA, the CDR3 is TGTGCCAGCAGCCAAGCTAGCGGGAGGGCTTTTGAGCAGTTCTTC. It yields the protein CASSQASGRAFEQFF. The rearrangement links TRBV14 to TRBJ2-1, with 12 bases identical to TRBD2. This CDR3 contains 15 residues. Looked up from germline, CDR1 is SGHDN and CDR2 is FVKESK. Germline trimming cut 1 base from V and 9 bases from J; bases unmatched to any gene: 4. The full variable domain, in which reference TRBV14 and TRBJ2-1 provide the parts outside the CDR3, is EAGVTQFPSHSVIEKGQTVTLRCDPISGHDNLYWYRRVMGKEIKFLLHFVKESKQDESGMPNNRFLAERTGGTYSTLKVQPAELEDSGVYFCASSQASGRAFEQFFGPGTRLTVL.

Ten or more counts support this clonotype. The chain's CDR3 is CASSQESRGGSYEQYF. CDR3 nucleotides: TGCGCCAGCAGCCAAGAATCCCGAGGAGGCTCCTACGAGCAGTACTTC. The chain carries TRBV4-1 and TRBJ2-7, with D perhaps TRBD2 (5 bases). Trimming took 0 bases from V and 0 from J, leaving 12 bases between them. From germline, CDR1 is MGHRA and CDR2 YSYEKL. The CDR3 extends over 16 amino acids.

The rearrangement uses TRBV6-1 and TRBJ2-3; 7 nucleotides match TRBD2. With 4 bases clipped from V and 0 bases from J, the junction kept 7 bases outside the gene matches. The CDR3 is made up of 16 amino acids. Germline-derived CDR1 and CDR2 are MNHNS and SASEGT. DNA of the CDR3: TGTGCCAGCAGTGCCTTACTAGCGCTCAGCACAGATACGCAGTATTTT. The encoded protein is CASSALLALSTDTQYF.

The rearrangement links TRBV7-9 to TRBJ1-1; TRBD1 aligns across 9 bases. Germline CDR1 SEHNR, CDR2 FQNEAQ (reference sequence). This CDR3 spans 13 amino acids. V shed 11 bases, J shed 5 bases, and the junction held 9 bases outside the gene matches. The DNA of the CDR3 is TGTGCCGGATTAGCACAGGGGGCTACTGAAGCTTTCTTT. It is translated as CAGLAQGATEAFF.

In its sample, this clonotype was seen a few times. The rearrangement links TRBV7-6 to TRBJ2-7, with D possibly matching TRBD2 (6 bases). This CDR3 is built from 15 residues. Germline V gene lookup returns CDR1 SGHVS and CDR2 FNYEAQ. Trimming stripped 1 base from V and 3 bases from J, with 13 bases between. The CDR3 coding sequence is TGTGCCAGCAGCTTAGACGGGGGTTTGAACTACGAGCAGTACTTC. Residues: CASSLDGGLNYEQYF.

The genes are TRBV12-3 or TRBV12-4 and TRBJ2-1; D not certain. The CDR3 extends over 14 amino acids. Trimming took 3 bases from V and 3 from J, leaving 9 bases between them. The DNA for the CDR3 is TGTGCCAGCAGTTTTATGGAAGTCTACAATGAGCAGTTCTTC. Its protein product is CASSFMEVYNEQFF.

This clonotype has only a few counts. This chain joins TRBV5-5 and TRBJ2-2; a weak D match, TRBD1 (6 bases). The germline V and J ends were trimmed by 4 bases and 0 bases, with 10 bases remaining between them. Per germline, CDR1 SGHKS and CDR2 YYEKEE (reference sequence). This CDR3 has 15 residues. The CDR3 sequence is CASSRQDPNTGELFF. As DNA, the CDR3 is TGTGCCAGCAGCCGACAGGACCCGAACACCGGGGAGCTGTTTTTT.

This clonotype was found many times. The chain links TRBV6-2 or TRBV6-3 to TRBJ2-7; TRBD1 aligns across 7 bases. Germline CDR1 is MNHEY and CDR2 is SVGEGT. The CDR3 extends over 14 amino acids. J was trimmed by 0 bases and V by 5 bases; bases with no gene match: 4. The CDR3: CASSRRDSSYEQYF. The CDR3 DNA reads as TGTGCCAGCAGTCGCCGGGACAGCTCCTACGAGCAGTACTTC.